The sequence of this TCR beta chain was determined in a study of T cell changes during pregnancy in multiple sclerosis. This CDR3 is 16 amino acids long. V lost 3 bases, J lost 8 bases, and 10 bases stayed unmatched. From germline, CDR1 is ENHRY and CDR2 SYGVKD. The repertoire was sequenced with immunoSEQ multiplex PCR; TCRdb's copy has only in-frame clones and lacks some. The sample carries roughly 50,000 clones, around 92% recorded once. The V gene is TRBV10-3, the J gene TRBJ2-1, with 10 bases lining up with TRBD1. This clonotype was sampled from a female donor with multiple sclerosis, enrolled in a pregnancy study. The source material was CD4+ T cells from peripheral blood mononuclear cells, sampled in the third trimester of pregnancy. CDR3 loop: CAISDFGTGAADEQFF. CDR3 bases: TGTGCCATCAGTGATTTCGGGACAGGGGCGGCGGATGAGCAGTTCTTC.